Listed below are T cell receptor beta chains from one sample, sequenced in a study of T cell responses to AZD1222 COVID-19 vaccine. Libraries were prepared by immunoSEQ multiplex PCR; TCRdb keeps only in-frame clonotypes and omits some of them. Among 55,000 to 70,000 clones listed, more than 70% were seen once. Sequences were derived from peripheral blood, sampled on day 0 of AZD1222 vaccination. The receptors were gathered from an adult in good health. Both conserved end residues are part of each CDR3. The D gene is left open where the match is weak. Some rows have no size entry. The others give once, few or many, or a class for an expanded clone.

CDR3 protein: CASSWDQGSYGYTF; CDR3 DNA: TGTGCCAGCAGTTGGGATCAGGGTAGCTATGGCTACACCTTC; CDR3 length: 14; D gene: .; clone size: .; J gene: TRBJ1-2; V gene: TRBV6-5
CDR3 protein: CASIQTYRDRTLSEQFF; CDR3 DNA: TGTGCCAGCATCCAAACGTACCGGGACAGGACCTTATCGGAGCAGTTCTTC; CDR3 length: 17; D gene: .; clone size: .; J gene: TRBJ2-1; V gene: TRBV21-1
CDR3 protein: CASSGQEVPGNTIYF; CDR3 DNA: TGTGCCAGCTCAGGACAGGAGGTTCCTGGAAACACCATATATTTT; CDR3 length: 15; D gene: TRBD1; clone size: once; J gene: TRBJ1-3; V gene: TRBV18
CDR3 protein: CASNPLAGGTDTQYF; CDR3 DNA: TGTGCCAGCAATCCACTAGCTGGAGGCACAGATACGCAGTATTTT; CDR3 length: 15; D gene: .; clone size: .; J gene: TRBJ2-3; V gene: TRBV5-4
CDR3 protein: CASSSRDRVAGANVLTF; CDR3 DNA: TGTGCCAGCAGCTCCCGGGACAGGGTCGCTGGGGCCAACGTCCTGACTTTC; CDR3 length: 17; D gene: TRBD1; clone size: .; J gene: TRBJ2-6; V gene: TRBV7-6
CDR3 protein: CAGPQGTQPQHF; CDR3 DNA: TGTGCCGGGCCACAGGGGACCCAGCCCCAGCATTTT; CDR3 length: 12; D gene: TRBD1; clone size: .; J gene: TRBJ1-5; V gene: TRBV19
CDR3 protein: CASSYVQGTEAFF; CDR3 DNA: TGTGCCAGCAGTTACGTACAGGGCACTGAAGCTTTCTTT; CDR3 length: 13; D gene: .; clone size: .; J gene: TRBJ1-1; V gene: TRBV6-2/TRBV6-3
CDR3 protein: CASSLATVNEQYF; CDR3 DNA: TGTGCCAGCAGCTTAGCGACGGTGAACGAGCAGTACTTC; CDR3 length: 13; D gene: .; clone size: .; J gene: TRBJ2-7; V gene: TRBV7-8
CDR3 protein: CARSYLLCSNQPQHF; CDR3 DNA: TGTGCCAGAAGTTACTTACTGTGTAGCAATCAGCCCCAGCATTTT; CDR3 length: 15; D gene: .; clone size: .; J gene: TRBJ1-5; V gene: TRBV5-3
CDR3 protein: CASTLAGATLEQFF; CDR3 DNA: TGTGCCAGCACCTTAGCGGGGGCAACTCTTGAGCAGTTCTTC; CDR3 length: 14; D gene: TRBD2; clone size: .; J gene: TRBJ2-1; V gene: TRBV6-6
CDR3 protein: CASSDQSGANVLTF; CDR3 DNA: TGTGCCAGCAGTGATCAATCTGGGGCCAACGTCCTGACTTTC; CDR3 length: 14; D gene: .; clone size: .; J gene: TRBJ2-6; V gene: TRBV6-4
CDR3 protein: CASSPRGGGSYEQYF; CDR3 DNA: TGTGCCAGCAGTCCGAGGGGAGGGGGTTCCTACGAGCAGTACTTC; CDR3 length: 15; D gene: .; clone size: once; J gene: TRBJ2-7; V gene: TRBV6-5
CDR3 protein: CASSQGRSAHEQFF; CDR3 DNA: TGTGCCAGCAGCCAAGGGCGTAGCGCGCATGAGCAGTTCTTC; CDR3 length: 14; D gene: .; clone size: once; J gene: TRBJ2-1; V gene: TRBV7-2
CDR3 protein: CASSHGTGDGNTIYF; CDR3 DNA: TGCGCCAGCAGCCACGGGACAGGGGATGGAAACACCATATATTTT; CDR3 length: 15; D gene: TRBD1; clone size: .; J gene: TRBJ1-3; V gene: TRBV4-1
CDR3 protein: CASSGRGPLDF; CDR3 DNA: TGTGCCAGCAGCGGGAGGGGGCCATTGGATTTT; CDR3 length: 11; D gene: TRBD1; clone size: once; J gene: TRBJ1-5; V gene: TRBV6-5
CDR3 protein: CASSQGLAGGYEQYF; CDR3 DNA: TGTGCCAGCAGCCAAGGACTAGCGGGGGGCTACGAGCAGTACTTC; CDR3 length: 15; D gene: TRBD2; clone size: .; J gene: TRBJ2-7; V gene: TRBV3-1/TRBV3-2
CDR3 protein: CASRPGGETNYGYTF; CDR3 DNA: TGTGCCAGTAGACCCGGAGGCGAGACTAACTATGGCTACACCTTC; CDR3 length: 15; D gene: .; clone size: .; J gene: TRBJ1-2; V gene: TRBV19
CDR3 protein: CASSYGLGRGDQPQHF; CDR3 DNA: TGCGCCAGCAGCTACGGTCTAGGGCGGGGGGATCAGCCCCAGCATTTT; CDR3 length: 16; D gene: .; clone size: .; J gene: TRBJ1-5; V gene: TRBV4-1
CDR3 protein: CASSRSGGGQNQPQHF; CDR3 DNA: TGTGCCAGCAGTAGGTCCGGGGGGGGTCAGAATCAGCCCCAGCATTTT; CDR3 length: 16; D gene: .; clone size: .; J gene: TRBJ1-5; V gene: TRBV6-6
CDR3 protein: CASSPAEVYEQYF; CDR3 DNA: TGCGCCAGCAGCCCTGCGGAAGTCTACGAGCAGTACTTC; CDR3 length: 13; D gene: .; clone size: .; J gene: TRBJ2-7; V gene: TRBV5-1
CDR3 protein: CASSQSFLAGGPGGELFF; CDR3 DNA: TGTGCCAGCAGCCAATCGTTTTTGGCGGGGGGGCCCGGCGGGGAGCTGTTTTTT; CDR3 length: 18; D gene: TRBD2; clone size: .; J gene: TRBJ2-2; V gene: TRBV3-1/TRBV3-2
CDR3 protein: CAISETTIGGEFF; CDR3 DNA: TGTGCCATCAGTGAAACGACTATAGGGGGAGAGTTCTTC; CDR3 length: 13; D gene: .; clone size: .; J gene: TRBJ2-1; V gene: TRBV10-3
CDR3 protein: CASSPTGGMGRNNGYTF; CDR3 DNA: TGTGCCAGCTCACCAACGGGGGGAATGGGAAGAAACAATGGCTACACCTTC; CDR3 length: 17; D gene: .; clone size: .; J gene: TRBJ1-2; V gene: TRBV18
CDR3 protein: CASSLAGTDEQYF; CDR3 DNA: TGTGCCAGCAGCTTGGCGGGGACAGACGAGCAGTACTTC; CDR3 length: 13; D gene: TRBD1; clone size: .; J gene: TRBJ2-7; V gene: TRBV5-4
CDR3 protein: CASSEALSGQNEQYF; CDR3 DNA: TGTGCCAGCAGTGAAGCGCTTAGTGGACAAAACGAGCAGTACTTC; CDR3 length: 15; D gene: .; clone size: .; J gene: TRBJ2-7; V gene: TRBV2
CDR3 protein: CASSLNSGLSSYNEQFF; CDR3 DNA: TGTGCCAGCAGTTTAAACAGCGGTCTAAGCTCCTACAATGAGCAGTTCTTC; CDR3 length: 17; D gene: .; clone size: .; J gene: TRBJ2-1; V gene: TRBV28
CDR3 protein: CASSLGAYTGELFF; CDR3 DNA: TGCGCCAGCAGCTTAGGGGCTTACACCGGGGAGCTGTTTTTT; CDR3 length: 14; D gene: .; clone size: .; J gene: TRBJ2-2; V gene: TRBV5-1
CDR3 protein: CASSEFGTGDIYGYTF; CDR3 DNA: TGTGCCAGCAGTGAATTCGGGACAGGGGACATCTATGGCTACACCTTC; CDR3 length: 16; D gene: TRBD1; clone size: few; J gene: TRBJ1-2; V gene: TRBV6-1
CDR3 protein: CASAEAGTNTGELFF; CDR3 DNA: TGTGCCAGCGCCGAGGCGGGCACCAACACCGGGGAGCTGTTTTTT; CDR3 length: 15; D gene: .; clone size: .; J gene: TRBJ2-2; V gene: TRBV6-5
CDR3 protein: CATSDPMTNYGYTF; CDR3 DNA: TGTGCCACCAGTGATCCGATGACTAACTATGGCTACACCTTC; CDR3 length: 14; D gene: .; clone size: once; J gene: TRBJ1-2; V gene: TRBV24-1
CDR3 protein: CASSLQGEYGYTF; CDR3 DNA: TGTGCCAGCAGCTTACAAGGAGAGTATGGCTACACCTTC; CDR3 length: 13; D gene: .; clone size: once; J gene: TRBJ1-2; V gene: TRBV11-2
CDR3 protein: CASSLATVTQPQHF; CDR3 DNA: TGTGCCAGCAGCTTAGCGACCGTGACGCAGCCCCAGCATTTT; CDR3 length: 14; D gene: .; clone size: .; J gene: TRBJ1-5; V gene: TRBV7-2
CDR3 protein: CAGRGETQYF; CDR3 DNA: TGTGCCGGCAGGGGGGAGACCCAGTACTTC; CDR3 length: 10; D gene: TRBD1; clone size: .; J gene: TRBJ2-5; V gene: TRBV30
CDR3 protein: CASSPVPGHEQYF; CDR3 DNA: TGTGCCAGCAGCCCGGTCCCGGGCCACGAGCAGTACTTC; CDR3 length: 13; D gene: .; clone size: .; J gene: TRBJ2-7; V gene: TRBV7-8
CDR3 protein: CASSSRVARNTGELFF; CDR3 DNA: TGTGCCAGCAGCTCCAGAGTTGCCCGGAACACCGGGGAGCTGTTTTTT; CDR3 length: 16; D gene: .; clone size: .; J gene: TRBJ2-2; V gene: TRBV7-8
CDR3 protein: CASSGTGGSYEQYF; CDR3 DNA: TGTGCCAGTAGCGGGACAGGGGGCTCCTACGAGCAGTACTTC; CDR3 length: 14; D gene: TRBD1; clone size: .; J gene: TRBJ2-7; V gene: TRBV19
CDR3 protein: CASSPGTENYGYTF; CDR3 DNA: TGTGCCAGCAGCCCGGGGACGGAAAACTATGGCTACACCTTC; CDR3 length: 14; D gene: .; clone size: .; J gene: TRBJ1-2; V gene: TRBV7-8
CDR3 protein: CASRPPRDRPSYEQYF; CDR3 DNA: TGTGCCAGCAGGCCCCCCCGCGACAGGCCCTCCTACGAGCAGTACTTC; CDR3 length: 16; D gene: .; clone size: .; J gene: TRBJ2-7; V gene: TRBV6-6
CDR3 protein: CASSPPPTASHNYGYTF; CDR3 DNA: TGTGCCAGCTCACCACCCCCGACAGCCTCCCATAACTATGGCTACACCTTC; CDR3 length: 17; D gene: .; clone size: .; J gene: TRBJ1-2; V gene: TRBV18
CDR3 protein: CAWSDGSYNEQFF; CDR3 DNA: TGTGCCTGGAGTGACGGATCCTACAATGAGCAGTTCTTC; CDR3 length: 13; D gene: .; clone size: .; J gene: TRBJ2-1; V gene: TRBV30
CDR3 protein: CASSPTPALDVETQYF; CDR3 DNA: TGTGCCAGCAGTCCAACTCCGGCGTTGGATGTTGAGACCCAGTACTTC; CDR3 length: 16; D gene: .; clone size: .; J gene: TRBJ2-5; V gene: TRBV27
CDR3 protein: CASSPQTRGDSYEQYF; CDR3 DNA: TGTGCCAGCAGCCCCCAAACTAGGGGGGATTCCTACGAGCAGTACTTC; CDR3 length: 16; D gene: .; clone size: .; J gene: TRBJ2-7; V gene: TRBV7-6
CDR3 protein: CASSSGLVLTDTQYF; CDR3 DNA: TGTGCCAGCAGCTCAGGACTAGTGCTCACAGATACGCAGTATTTT; CDR3 length: 15; D gene: .; clone size: .; J gene: TRBJ2-3; V gene: TRBV12-1
CDR3 protein: CASSLTSGSGNTQYF; CDR3 DNA: TGTGCCAGCAGCTTGACTAGCGGGTCGGGAAATACGCAGTATTTT; CDR3 length: 15; D gene: TRBD2; clone size: .; J gene: TRBJ2-3; V gene: TRBV7-2
CDR3 protein: CASSLRGDNSPLHF; CDR3 DNA: TGTGCCAGCAGCTTAAGAGGGGACAATTCACCCCTCCACTTT; CDR3 length: 14; D gene: .; clone size: .; J gene: TRBJ1-6; V gene: TRBV7-8
CDR3 protein: CASTGDRENSPLHF; CDR3 DNA: TGTGCCAGCACGGGGGACAGGGAAAATTCACCCCTCCACTTT; CDR3 length: 14; D gene: TRBD1; clone size: few; J gene: TRBJ1-6; V gene: TRBV25-1
CDR3 protein: CATSRRQSGGPPAEKLFF; CDR3 DNA: TGTGCCACCAGCAGAAGACAGAGCGGGGGACCTCCCGCTGAAAAACTGTTTTTT; CDR3 length: 18; D gene: .; clone size: .; J gene: TRBJ1-4; V gene: TRBV15
CDR3 protein: CASSPQRQSSYNEQFF; CDR3 DNA: TGTGCCAGCAGCCCCCAGCGACAGAGCTCCTACAATGAGCAGTTCTTC; CDR3 length: 16; D gene: .; clone size: .; J gene: TRBJ2-1; V gene: TRBV5-4
CDR3 protein: CASSQDYGTPHGYTF; CDR3 DNA: TGTGCCAGCAGCCAAGATTATGGGACTCCCCATGGCTACACCTTC; CDR3 length: 15; D gene: .; clone size: few; J gene: TRBJ1-2; V gene: TRBV3-1/TRBV3-2
CDR3 protein: CASSQDRAAQAHEQYF; CDR3 DNA: TGTGCCAGCAGCCAAGATAGGGCAGCCCAAGCCCACGAGCAGTACTTC; CDR3 length: 16; D gene: .; clone size: .; J gene: TRBJ2-7; V gene: TRBV4-2
CDR3 protein: CASSQDVAGRETQYF; CDR3 DNA: TGTGCCAGCAGCCAAGATGTGGCGGGGCGGGAGACCCAGTACTTC; CDR3 length: 15; D gene: .; clone size: once; J gene: TRBJ2-5; V gene: TRBV3-1/TRBV3-2
CDR3 protein: CASSQERIEGSSYNEQFF; CDR3 DNA: TGCGCCAGCAGCCAAGAGAGAATCGAGGGCAGTTCCTACAATGAGCAGTTCTTC; CDR3 length: 18; D gene: .; clone size: .; J gene: TRBJ2-1; V gene: TRBV4-3
CDR3 protein: CASSPGTTNEKLFF; CDR3 DNA: TGTGCCAGCTCACCAGGGACAACTAATGAAAAACTGTTTTTT; CDR3 length: 14; D gene: .; clone size: .; J gene: TRBJ1-4; V gene: TRBV18
CDR3 protein: CASSRGSRQETQYF; CDR3 DNA: TGCGCCAGCAGCCGGGGGTCTAGGCAAGAGACCCAGTACTTC; CDR3 length: 14; D gene: .; clone size: .; J gene: TRBJ2-5; V gene: TRBV5-1